The rows below give T cell receptor beta chains drawn from one sample of a study of cytomegalovirus exposure and HLA in healthy donors. Clones were sequenced by immunoSEQ multiplex PCR, and TCRdb holds only the in-frame ones, with some missing. The sample yields under 200,000 clones, 79% seen once. Material for sequencing was PBMCs. These receptors originate from a woman in her 30s in good health and CMV-seropositive. Both conserved end residues are part of each CDR3. D genes are given only for firm matches. Expanded clones are given a class, and other clones once, few, many or no size at all.

J	D	V	size	CDR3	DNA
TRBJ2-1	-	TRBV5-6	-	CASSSRWRDNEQFF	TGTGCCAGCAGCTCCCGGTGGAGGGACAATGAGCAGTTCTTC
TRBJ2-3	TRBD2	TRBV6-4	-	CASSGLAGGPDTQYF	TGTGCCAGCAGTGGACTAGCGGGAGGGCCGGATACGCAGTATTTT
TRBJ1-5	-	TRBV19	-	CASSPYNQPQHF	TGTGCCAGTAGTCCGTACAATCAGCCCCAGCATTTT
TRBJ2-7	TRBD1	TRBV10-1	-	CASSSGTGLEQYF	TGCGCCAGCAGTTCCGGGACAGGGCTCGAGCAGTACTTC
TRBJ1-1	-	TRBV9	-	CASSVEDRNTEAFF	TGTGCCAGCAGCGTAGAAGACAGGAACACTGAAGCTTTCTTT
TRBJ1-2	-	TRBV21-1	-	CASSKAGTGLNYGYTF	TGTGCCAGCAGCAAAGCGGGGACAGGGTTAAACTATGGCTACACCTTC
TRBJ1-2	-	TRBV6-5	-	CASSYSPGSHYGYTF	TGTGCCAGCAGTTATAGTCCAGGGTCTCACTATGGCTACACCTTC
TRBJ1-2	TRBD1	TRBV29-1	-	CSVGGDREILHSGYTF	TGCAGCGTCGGGGGGGACAGGGAGATCCTACACTCTGGCTACACCTTC
TRBJ1-1	TRBD1	TRBV29-1	few	CSVVVSGTGDTEAFF	TGCAGCGTTGTGGTTTCCGGGACAGGGGACACTGAAGCTTTCTTT
TRBJ1-6	TRBD1	TRBV18	-	CASSRDRQGRYYNSPLHF	TGTGCCAGCTCACGGGATAGACAGGGTCGATACTATAATTCACCCCTCCACTTT
TRBJ1-1	-	TRBV4-3	few	CASSQEAGFRTEAFF	TGCGCCAGCAGCCAAGAGGCGGGGTTTCGCACTGAAGCTTTCTTT
TRBJ2-7	TRBD1	TRBV29-1	-	CSVGTGNSYEQYF	TGCAGCGTTGGGACAGGAAATTCCTACGAGCAGTACTTC
TRBJ2-3	-	TRBV28	-	CASSLGSPDTQYF	TGTGCCAGCAGTTTGGGTAGCCCAGATACGCAGTATTTT
TRBJ1-2	-	TRBV27	-	CASSWAAYGYTF	TGTGCCAGCAGTTGGGCTGCGTATGGCTACACCTTC
TRBJ2-5	TRBD2	TRBV5-1	few	CASSPLAGGAGTQYF	TGCGCCAGCAGCCCCCTAGCGGGGGGCGCGGGGACCCAGTACTTC
TRBJ1-2	TRBD1	TRBV6-1	-	CASRLGQGVSYGYTF	TGTGCCAGCAGATTGGGGCAGGGGGTTAGTTATGGCTACACCTTC
TRBJ2-5	-	TRBV10-3	-	CAISRDQETQYF	TGTGCCATCAGCAGGGATCAAGAGACCCAGTACTTC
TRBJ1-5	-	TRBV7-8	-	CASSSQLGLGGPQHF	TGTGCCAGCAGCTCCCAATTGGGACTCGGGGGGCCCCAGCATTTT
TRBJ1-4	-	TRBV4-1	once	CASSQNWREKLFF	TGCGCCAGCAGCCAAAACTGGAGGGAAAAACTGTTTTTT
TRBJ1-1	TRBD1	TRBV4-1	-	CASSPTGFLAFF	TGCGCCAGCAGCCCGACAGGGTTTCTGGCTTTCTTT
TRBJ2-7	-	TRBV2	-	CASRGLAYEQYF	TGTGCCTCAAGAGGGCTAGCCTACGAGCAGTACTTC
TRBJ1-1	TRBD1	TRBV4-1	-	CASSQGVGQGSHTEAFF	TGCGCCAGCAGCCAAGGGGTGGGACAGGGGAGCCACACTGAAGCTTTCTTT
TRBJ2-7	-	TRBV4-1	-	CASSPEPRTVYEQYF	TGCGCCAGCAGCCCCGAACCCCGGACTGTCTACGAGCAGTACTTC
TRBJ2-5	TRBD2	TRBV27	-	CASSPLLAGGLGETQYF	TGTGCCAGCAGTCCGCTACTAGCGGGGGGGCTTGGAGAGACCCAGTACTTC
TRBJ2-2	TRBD1	TRBV10-3	-	CAISGTDYTGELFF	TGTGCCATCAGCGGGACAGATTACACCGGGGAGCTGTTTTTT
TRBJ2-7	TRBD1	TRBV4-3	once	CASSRRGTGGYEQYF	TGCGCCAGCAGCCGCCGGGGGACAGGGGGCTACGAGCAGTACTTC
TRBJ2-1	TRBD2	TRBV7-9	-	CASTLREKLAGSSGEQFF	TGTGCCAGCACTTTAAGGGAGAAACTAGCGGGATCTTCTGGTGAGCAGTTCTTC
TRBJ1-1	-	TRBV9	-	CASSGPGVGAEAFF	TGTGCCAGCAGCGGACCAGGGGTCGGGGCTGAAGCTTTCTTT
TRBJ2-7	TRBD2	TRBV19	-	CATSPGLAGYEQYF	TGTGCCACCTCCCCGGGACTAGCGGGTTACGAGCAGTACTTC
TRBJ2-1	TRBD2	TRBV9	-	CASSVVGLANEQFF	TGTGCCAGCAGCGTAGTAGGACTAGCCAATGAGCAGTTCTTC
TRBJ2-1	TRBD2	TRBV27	-	CASSFRTSNEQFF	TGTGCCAGCAGTTTCCGGACTAGCAATGAGCAGTTCTTC
TRBJ1-2	-	TRBV10-2	-	CASSGGRVSSYGYTF	TGCGCCAGCAGTGGGGGCAGGGTTTCTAGCTATGGCTACACCTTC
TRBJ1-2	-	TRBV6-1	-	CASRAWGTTYGYTF	TGTGCCAGCAGGGCCTGGGGGACTACCTATGGCTACACCTTC
TRBJ1-3	TRBD1	TRBV11-3	-	CASSFRTGRSGNTIYF	TGTGCCAGCAGCTTCCGGACAGGCCGCTCTGGAAACACCATATATTTT
TRBJ2-1	TRBD2	TRBV10-2	-	CATGTSGSHNEQFF	TGCGCCACCGGGACTAGCGGGAGCCACAATGAGCAGTTCTTC
TRBJ2-2	-	TRBV4-3	-	CASSPSRAGELFF	TGCGCCAGCAGCCCATCGAGGGCCGGGGAGCTGTTTTTT
TRBJ2-7	-	TRBV25-1	-	CASSPRVGLREQYF	TGTGCCAGCAGTCCCAGGGTAGGGTTGAGGGAGCAGTACTTC
TRBJ2-3	-	TRBV4-1	-	CASSLPRMEVANTQYF	TGCGCCAGCAGCCTCCCAAGAATGGAGGTCGCGAATACGCAGTATTTT
TRBJ2-5	-	TRBV18	-	CASSTDSGETQYF	TGTGCCAGCTCAACCGACAGCGGGGAGACCCAGTACTTC
TRBJ1-1	-	TRBV21-1	-	CASSKAFWTGETEAFF	TGTGCCAGCAGCAAGGCGTTTTGGACAGGGGAAACTGAAGCTTTCTTT
TRBJ2-7	-	TRBV27	-	CASSLFSISYEQYF	TGTGCCAGCAGTTTATTCAGTATCTCCTACGAGCAGTACTTC
TRBJ2-1	TRBD2	TRBV2	-	CASSEAAGGSYNEQFF	TGTGCCAGCAGTGAAGCGGCGGGAGGCTCCTACAATGAGCAGTTCTTC
TRBJ2-3	TRBD1	TRBV10-1	-	CASSGQGEDTQYF	TGCGCCAGCAGTGGACAGGGAGAAGATACGCAGTATTTT
TRBJ1-3	TRBD1	TRBV6-6	-	CASSYQGASGNTIYF	TGTGCCAGCAGTTACCAGGGGGCCTCTGGAAACACCATATATTTT
TRBJ1-2	TRBD1	TRBV5-4	-	CASSAGTANYGYTF	TGTGCCAGCAGCGCTGGGACAGCTAACTATGGCTACACCTTC
TRBJ2-4	TRBD2	TRBV7-2	-	CASSPSLAGDQYF	TGTGCCAGCAGCCCCTCCCTAGCGGGGGATCAGTACTTC
TRBJ1-5	-	TRBV7-8	-	CASSRHHRDTRQPQHF	TGTGCCAGCAGCCGTCACCACCGGGACACCCGTCAGCCCCAGCATTTT
TRBJ1-5	-	TRBV19	-	CASSISGQPQHF	TGTGCCAGTAGTATCAGCGGCCAGCCCCAGCATTTT
TRBJ1-2	TRBD1	TRBV30	once	CAWRDYTGDGYTF	TGTGCCTGGAGAGACTATACAGGGGATGGCTACACCTTC
TRBJ2-3	-	TRBV25-1	-	CASARGSTDTQYF	TGTGCCTCCGCTAGGGGAAGCACAGATACGCAGTATTTT
TRBJ2-3	-	TRBV4-1	-	CASSQGVSGSTDTQYF	TGCGCCAGCAGCCAAGGAGTCTCCGGGAGCACAGATACGCAGTATTTT
TRBJ1-5	-	TRBV5-6	-	CASSFRGGMKPQHF	TGTGCCAGCAGCTTTAGGGGAGGGATGAAGCCCCAGCATTTT
TRBJ2-3	TRBD2	TRBV5-4	-	CASSLVLAGASTDTQYF	TGTGCCAGCAGCTTGGTTTTAGCGGGAGCATCAACAGATACGCAGTATTTT
TRBJ2-7	TRBD2	TRBV5-5	few	CASSLEWGGEQYF	TGTGCCAGCAGCTTGGAATGGGGAGGGGAGCAGTACTTC
TRBJ1-2	-	TRBV13	once	CASSLVVEGYTF	TGTGCCAGCAGCTTAGTTGTAGAAGGCTACACCTTC
TRBJ2-7	TRBD2	TRBV7-9	once	CASSFSRLASYEQYF	TGTGCCAGCAGCTTCAGTCGACTAGCTTCCTACGAGCAGTACTTC
TRBJ2-1	TRBD2	TRBV2	once	CASSEVASGSDEQFF	TGTGCCAGCAGTGAAGTGGCTAGCGGGAGCGATGAGCAGTTCTTC
TRBJ2-5	TRBD2	TRBV10-3	-	CAIRLAAAMETQYF	TGTGCCATCAGACTAGCGGCCGCTATGGAGACCCAGTACTTC
TRBJ2-7	TRBD1	TRBV9	-	CASSVTGGVEQYF	TGTGCCAGCAGCGTAACAGGGGGAGTTGAGCAGTACTTC
TRBJ2-3	TRBD2	TRBV5-6	once	CASSLARLAGVGVGDTQYF	TGTGCCAGCAGCTTGGCCCGACTAGCGGGAGTCGGTGTGGGAGATACGCAGTATTTT